Each of the 20 T cell receptor beta chains below was sequenced from the same sample in a study of blood T cell repertoires in COVID-19. The protocol was immunoSEQ multiplex PCR, while the TCRdb copy is restricted to in-frame clones and leaves out a portion. Of 190,000 or so clones in the sample, more than 85% were seen once. Sequenced: peripheral blood. These receptors were taken from a woman aged 30 to 39 with active or convalescent COVID-19.

The chain combines TRBV18 with TRBJ2-1; TRBD2 agrees at 8 bases. This CDR3 has 15 residues. Trimming at V came to 3 bases and at J to 9 bases, leaving 10 bases not matched to a gene. The germline CDR1 and CDR2 sequences are KGHSH and LQKENI. CDR3 in DNA: TGTGCCAGCTCACCGAAACTAGCGGAGCGGACTGAGCAGTTCTTC. It yields the protein CASSPKLAERTEQFF.

The chain carries TRBV12-3 or TRBV12-4 and TRBJ1-2; D is unclear. CDR3 size: 13 residues. The V gene lost 3 bases and the J gene lost 4 bases, with 9 bases spanning the gap. CDR3 nucleotides: TGTGCCAGCAGTTTTGGTCAGTCCTATGGCTACACCTTC. It yields the protein CASSFGQSYGYTF.

This clone was seen once. The rearrangement joins TRBV28 to TRBJ1-2; D perhaps matches TRBD1 (5 bases). The CDR3 runs to 14 residues. CDR1 MDHEN and CDR2 SYDVKM come from the germline V gene. The germline V and J ends were trimmed by 5 bases and 5 bases, with 15 bases remaining between them. CDR3 DNA sequence: TGTGCCAGCAGTCAATCCGACAGAACGTATGGCTACACCTTC. It codes for CASSQSDRTYGYTF.

The V call is TRBV28, the J call TRBJ1-4; 8 bases map to TRBD1. The CDR3 covers 15 residues. Germline V gene data show CDR1 as MDHEN and CDR2 as SYDVKM. V gave up 5 bases and J gave up 11 bases; unmatched junction bases: 13. Here the CDR3 DNA reads TGTGCCAGCAGTCTCCAGGGGGCGCAAGCGTGGAAACTGTTTTTT. Translated: CASSLQGAQAWKLFF.

This chain links TRBV11-3 with TRBJ2-7, with 7 bases aligning to TRBD2. The CDR3 consists of 14 residues. Germline CDR1 is SGHNT and CDR2 is YENEEA. J lost 5 bases, V lost 1 base, and 5 bases had no gene match. CDR3 bases: TGTGCCAGCAGCTTAGCCGTGGGGGGGAACGAGCAGTACTTC. The encoded protein is CASSLAVGGNEQYF.

CDR3 protein: CASSPLPLAGNTGELFF. CDR3 in DNA: TGTGCCAGCAGTCCCCTCCCCCTAGCGGGGAACACCGGGGAGCTGTTTTTT. This sequence joins TRBV28 and TRBJ2-2, with 8 bases matching TRBD2. Germline loops: CDR1 MDHEN, CDR2 SYDVKM. J gave up 1 base and V 5 bases, and 9 bases lay outside the gene matches. The CDR3 is 17 residues long.

The chain links TRBV19 to TRBJ2-2, with D perhaps matching TRBD1 (6 bases). The CDR3 covers 14 residues. V dropped 3 bases and J dropped 4 bases, with 9 bases sitting between them. The germline CDR1 and CDR2 sequences are LNHDA and SQIVND (reference sequence). This CDR3 is CASSMVRGTGELFF. In DNA, the CDR3 is TGTGCCAGTAGTATGGTCAGGGGCACCGGGGAGCTGTTTTTT.

The V and J genes are TRBV21-1 and TRBJ1-1. TRBV21-1 is a pseudogene. CDR3 length: 16 amino acids. CDR3 region: CASSKGGDDGDTEAFF. As DNA, the CDR3 is TGTGCCAGCAGCAAAGGGGGGGACGATGGGGACACTGAAGCTTTCTTT.

The genes are TRBV2 and TRBJ2-1, with TRBD2 matching over 8 bases. This CDR3 has 15 residues. Germline V gives CDR1 SNHLY, CDR2 FYNNEI. V dropped 2 bases and J dropped 8; count of bases not matched to a gene: 8. In DNA, the CDR3 is TGTGCCAGCAGTGAAAAGGGACTAGATTTCCATGAGCAGTTCTTC. Its translation is CASSEKGLDFHEQFF.

V gene TRBV4-1 combines with J gene TRBJ2-4; 9 nucleotides agree with TRBD2. The CDR3 covers 20 residues. Trimming at V came to 3 bases and at J to 1 base, leaving 16 bases not matched to a gene. From germline, CDR1 is MGHRA and CDR2 YSYEKL. DNA for the CDR3: TGCGCCAGCAGCCAGGAAGTGGTAATAGCGGGAGCTTGGGCCAAAAACATTCAGTACTTC. It translates to CASSQEVVIAGAWAKNIQYF.

This clone was seen once. The chain couples TRBV18 to TRBJ1-1, with unresolved D. Germline assignment: CDR1 KGHSH and CDR2 LQKENI. Trimming stripped 3 bases from V and 3 bases from J, with 8 bases between. This CDR3 has 13 residues. The CDR3 nucleotides read TGTGCCAGCTCACCTTCGACTTACACTGAAGCTTTCTTT. Its translation is CASSPSTYTEAFF.

This chain connects TRBV7-9 to TRBJ1-4; D uncertain. Germline loops: CDR1 SEHNR, CDR2 FQNEAQ (reference sequence). Between the trimmed V and J ends, which lost 5 bases and 6 bases, there was a span of 7 bases. The CDR3 extends over 12 amino acids. The CDR3 coding sequence is TGTGCCAGCAGCCCCCGCGATGAAAAACTGTTTTTT. Residues: CASSPRDEKLFF.

This clone has only one observation. This sequence joins TRBV14 and TRBJ1-6; D remains ambiguous. The length of the CDR3 is 15 residues. The V gene lost 0 bases and the J gene lost 10 bases, with 13 bases spanning the gap. Germline assignment: CDR1 SGHDN and CDR2 FVKESK. CDR3 amino acids: CASSQDLSPSSPLHF. In DNA, the CDR3 is TGTGCCAGCAGCCAAGATCTTTCGCCGAGCTCACCCCTCCACTTT.

The chain couples TRBV2 to TRBJ1-2; D is undetermined. V gave up 5 bases and J gave up 2 bases, with 9 bases separating them. The CDR3 runs 13 residues. The germline CDR1 and CDR2 sequences are SNHLY and FYNNEI. CDR3 coding DNA: TGTGCCAGCAGTCCGACTGTGAACTATGGCTACACCTTC. Its translation: CASSPTVNYGYTF.

This chain uses TRBV11-3 with TRBJ2-1, with 10 bases fitting TRBD2. The trim removed 2 bases at V and 2 bases at J, leaving 0 bases unmatched. CDR1 and CDR2 (germline): SGHNT, YENEEA. The length of the CDR3 is 15 residues. The chain's CDR3 is CASSLLAGAYNEQFF. CDR3 bases: TGTGCCAGCAGCTTACTAGCGGGAGCCTACAATGAGCAGTTCTTC.

This chain uses TRBV6-5 with TRBJ2-7, with 9 positions matching TRBD2. The CDR3 is 15 residues long. The V segment lost 5 bases and the J segment 5 bases; nucleotides outside the gene matches: 10. Germline V gives CDR1 MNHEY, CDR2 SVGAGI. CDR3 sequence: CASSPSGTSLNEQYF. DNA of the CDR3: TGTGCCAGCAGTCCCTCCGGGACTAGCTTAAACGAGCAGTACTTC.

This chain links TRBV27 with TRBJ2-2, with no clear D. The V gene's germline CDR1 is MNHEY and CDR2 SMNVEV (reference sequence). V dropped 4 bases and J dropped 3 bases, with 12 bases sitting between them. This CDR3 region has 15 residues. The CDR3 loop reads CASSSGLPHTGELFF. The CDR3 region has the DNA TGTGCCAGCAGTTCGGGTCTCCCTCACACCGGGGAGCTGTTTTTT.

This clone came up once. V gene TRBV29-1 combines with J gene TRBJ1-1, with 7 bases lining up with TRBD1. The ends lost 7 bases at V and 4 bases at J; junction bases unmatched: 9. Germline loops: CDR1 SQVTM, CDR2 ANQGSEA. The CDR3 sequence is 13 residues long. The CDR3 coding sequence is TGCAGCGGCAGACAGGGACGGGGCACTGAAGCTTTCTTT. Translation: CSGRQGRGTEAFF.

V gene TRBV7-9 combines with J gene TRBJ2-1, with 8 bases matching TRBD2. J gave up 6 bases and V 2 bases, and 3 bases lay outside the gene matches. The CDR3 covers 14 residues. The germline V gene encodes CDR1 SEHNR and CDR2 FQNEAQ (reference sequence). The CDR3 is CASSLPSGPNEQFF. CDR3 DNA: TGTGCCAGCAGCTTACCTAGCGGGCCCAATGAGCAGTTCTTC.

The genes are TRBV6-7 and TRBJ1-5; D gene ambiguous. Being an ORF, TRBV6-7 has a function that is uncertain. V lost 8 bases to trimming and J lost 7 bases, with 21 bases between them. CDR3 length: 15 residues. The CDR3 loop reads CASLVLGGSEQPQHF. The CDR3 DNA is TGTGCCAGCCTCGTACTCGGAGGGTCAGAACAGCCCCAGCATTTT.